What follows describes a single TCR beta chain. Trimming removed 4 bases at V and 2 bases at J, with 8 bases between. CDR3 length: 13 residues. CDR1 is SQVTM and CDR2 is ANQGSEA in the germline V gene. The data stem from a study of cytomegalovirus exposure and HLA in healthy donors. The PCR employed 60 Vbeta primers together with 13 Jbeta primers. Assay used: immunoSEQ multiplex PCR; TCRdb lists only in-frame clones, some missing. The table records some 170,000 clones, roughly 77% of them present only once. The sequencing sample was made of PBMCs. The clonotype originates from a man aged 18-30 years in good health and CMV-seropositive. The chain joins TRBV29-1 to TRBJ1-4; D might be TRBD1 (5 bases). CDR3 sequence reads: CSVVGVTNEKLFF. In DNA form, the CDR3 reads TGCAGCGTTGTAGGGGTGACTAATGAAAAACTGTTTTTT.